A single sample gave rise to the 31 T cell receptor beta chains below, sequenced in a study of human T cells and chemical hapten exposure. One entry per CDR3 protein results from TCRdb running MiXCR on the RACE reads. Here the sample spans about 120,000 distinct CDR3 sequences, approximately 10% being singletons. Time point noted: patch test 3, about 24 weeks after DPC sensitization. Treatment: therapeutic diphenylcyclopropenone sensitization with weekly scalp DPC. The specimen comprised whole blood, sampled in connection with sensitization to the hapten diphenylcyclopropenone (DPC). Every receptor here comes from a woman between 45 and 60 years old with alopecia areata. Some clones in this sample may be carry-over from other donors' samples.

This sequence joins TRBV12-3 or TRBV12-4 and TRBJ2-1; possible D gene TRBD1, 5 bases. The CDR3 totals 13 residues. Between the trimmed V and J ends, which lost 6 bases and 4 bases, there was a span of 10 bases. The CDR3 sequence: CASSSGFYNEQFF. CDR3 coding DNA: TGTGCCAGCAGCTCAGGGTTTTACAATGAGCAGTTCTTC.

This chain joins TRBV7-9 and TRBJ2-3; TRBD1 might be the D (5 bases). V was pared by 1 base and J by 2 bases, with 7 bases between. There are 14 residues in the CDR3. Per the germline V gene, CDR1 is SEHNR and CDR2 is FQNEAQ (reference sequence). The CDR3: CASSLDRPTDTQYF. The CDR3 coding sequence is TGTGCCAGCAGCTTAGACAGGCCCACAGATACGCAGTATTTT. The entire variable domain, with the rest obtained from reference TRBV7-9 and TRBJ2-3, is as follows: DTGVSQNPRHKITKRGQNVTFRCDPISEHNRLYWYRQTLGQGPEFLTYFQNEAQLEKSRLLSDRFSAERPKGSFSTLEIQRTEQGDSAMYLCASSLDRPTDTQYFGPGTRLTVL.

The sample holds many counts of this clonotype. The J gene is TRBJ2-7, the V gene TRBV10-3; the match to TRBD2 covers 7 bases. V lost 8 bases to trimming and J lost 5 bases; unmatched junction nucleotides: 6. There are 12 residues in the CDR3. Germline lookup yields CDR1 ENHRY and CDR2 SYGVKD. The chain's CDR3 is CAIEAGAHEQYF. CDR3 coding DNA: TGTGCCATCGAGGCGGGAGCGCACGAGCAGTACTTC.

This clonotype was recorded a few times. V usage is TRBV6-6 and J usage is TRBJ2-6; D gene ambiguous. V gave up 0 bases and J gave up 0 bases, with 6 bases separating them. The CDR3 totals 16 residues. Germline CDR1 and CDR2: MNHNY and SVGAGI (reference sequence). CDR3 amino acids: CASSYSPSSGANVLTF. The CDR3 DNA sequence: TGTGCCAGCAGTTACTCGCCGAGCTCTGGGGCCAACGTCCTGACTTTC.

The rearrangement links TRBV7-2 to TRBJ2-7, with a weak D call TRBD2 (5 bases). This CDR3 spans 14 amino acids. The V and J ends lost 4 bases and 5 bases respectively, with 15 bases between them. In germline, CDR1 is SGHTA, CDR2 FQGNSA. The CDR3 sequence is CASSSSRGWNEQYF. DNA for the CDR3: TGTGCCAGCAGCTCATCCCGGGGTTGGAACGAGCAGTACTTC. Supplemented by reference TRBV7-2 and TRBJ2-7, the full variable domain reads GAGVSQSPSNKVTEKGKDVELRCDPISGHTALYWYRQSLGQGLEFLIYFQGNSAPDKSGLPSDRFSAERTGGSVSTLTIQRTQQEDSAVYLCASSSSRGWNEQYFGPGTRLTVT.

This clonotype turned up a few times. This rearrangement joins TRBV11-2 to TRBJ2-3; 8 positions agree with TRBD2. The CDR3 totals 15 residues. Looked up from germline, CDR1 is SGHAT and CDR2 is FQNNGV. Germline trimming cut 5 bases from V and 6 bases from J; bases unmatched to any gene: 10. This CDR3 is CASSPSGSEGDTQYF. The CDR3 DNA is TGTGCCAGCAGCCCCAGCGGGAGTGAAGGGGATACGCAGTATTTT.

Only a few counts were recorded for this clonotype. V is TRBV3-1 and J is TRBJ2-3, with 9 bases aligning to TRBD1. This CDR3 contains 16 residues. Per germline, CDR1 LGHDT and CDR2 YNNKEL (reference sequence). The V and J ends lost 0 bases and 5 bases, in that order; junction bases with no gene match: 6. The CDR3 DNA follows: TGTGCCAGCAGCCAAGAACGATCGACAGGGGGAGATACGCAGTATTTT. Residues: CASSQERSTGGDTQYF.

This clonotype was seen only a few times. This chain connects TRBV29-1 to TRBJ2-7, with D possibly TRBD1 on 6 matching bases. Germline V gene data show CDR1 as SQVTM and CDR2 as ANQGSEA. V lost 6 bases, J lost 3 bases, and 18 bases lay in between. This CDR3 spans 14 amino acids. The CDR3 region has the DNA TGCAGCGTCCAGACCAGGGGCCGGAGCTACGAGCAGTACTTC. The encoded protein is CSVQTRGRSYEQYF.

In its sample, this clonotype was seen a few times. The chain has TRBV10-3 and TRBJ1-1; D possibly corresponds to TRBD1 (6 bases). Germline V gene lookup returns CDR1 ENHRY and CDR2 SYGVKD. CDR3 size: 15 residues. V was pared by 5 bases and J by 0 bases, with 13 bases between. The CDR3 DNA reads TGTGCCATCAGTCAGAGGGGGTCTGTGAACACTGAAGCTTTCTTT. Translating gives CAISQRGSVNTEAFF.

V gene TRBV27 combines with J gene TRBJ2-5; a weak D match, TRBD1 (6 bases). V dropped 5 bases and J dropped 5 bases, with 18 bases sitting between them. CDR3 length: 15 amino acids. Germline V gives CDR1 MNHEY, CDR2 SMNVEV (reference sequence). CDR3 nucleotides: TGTGCCAGCAGTCCCATGGACAGTTCCTCGGAGACCCAGTACTTC. Residues: CASSPMDSSSETQYF.

In its sample, this clonotype was seen a few times. The chain has TRBV6-5 and TRBJ2-4; no clear D. Deletions cut 2 bases from V and 0 bases from J, with 11 bases between. The CDR3 length is 16 residues. Germline V lookup: CDR1 MNHEY, CDR2 SVGAGI. The CDR3 protein is CASSYGAPIAKNIQYF. The CDR3 nucleotides read TGTGCCAGCAGTTACGGTGCACCTATAGCCAAAAACATTCAGTACTTC.

This clonotype was detected a few times. The chain links TRBV29-1 to TRBJ1-2; D is undetermined. CDR1 and CDR2 from the germline V gene are SQVTM and ANQGSEA. There are 11 residues in the CDR3. Trimming took off 4 bases at V and 5 bases at J, with 8 bases between the two ends. The CDR3 reads CSVGDVYGYTF. CDR3 nucleotides: TGCAGCGTTGGAGATGTTTATGGCTACACCTTC.

The chain carries TRBV3-1 and TRBJ1-3; D might be TRBD1 (5 bases). Germline CDR1 LGHDT, CDR2 YNNKEL (reference sequence). V lost 0 bases and J 0 bases, leaving 9 bases between the germline ends. This CDR3 is built from 16 residues. CDR3 nucleotides: TGTGCCAGCAGCCAAGAACGGGGCAGCTCTGGAAACACCATATATTTT. This encodes CASSQERGSSGNTIYF.

This clonotype came up many times. This chain joins TRBV6-6 and TRBJ2-2; tentatively, D is TRBD1 (7 bases). Germline CDR1 reads MNHNY; CDR2 reads SVGAGI (reference sequence). This CDR3 spans 16 amino acids. V lost 7 bases and J 5 bases, leaving 20 bases between the germline ends. CDR3 region: CASNPPRSGGTGELFF. The DNA for the CDR3 is TGTGCCAGCAACCCACCCCGGTCAGGGGGGACCGGGGAGCTGTTTTTT.

This clonotype was counted only a few times. The CDR3 bases are TGTGCCAGCAATTTACGGAGGATGTCCTACAATGAGCAGTTCTTC. The encoded protein is CASNLRRMSYNEQFF. The chain links TRBV6-2 or TRBV6-3 to TRBJ2-1, with D possibly being TRBD2 (5 bases). Germline CDR1 is MNHEY and CDR2 is SVGEGT. This CDR3 contains 15 residues. V gave up 7 bases and J gave up 1 base, with 14 bases separating them.

Only a few counts were recorded for this clonotype. Here the CDR3 DNA reads TGTGCCAGCCAGTGGGCGGCAAGTCAGCCCCAGCATTTT. Translated, it gives CASQWAASQPQHF. This rearrangement joins TRBV27 to TRBJ1-5, with D unresolved. The CDR3 is 13 residues long. V was shortened by 8 bases and J by 6 bases, with 14 bases between the two germline ends. The germline V gene has CDR1 MNHEY and CDR2 SMNVEV (reference sequence).

This clonotype appeared many times. The genes are TRBV29-1 and TRBJ2-1, with D hard to call. Germline V gene sequence: CDR1 SQVTM, CDR2 ANQGSEA. The V end was cut by 1 base, the J end by 0 bases, with 10 bases between. There are 15 residues in the CDR3. This chain's CDR3 is CSVEVVRSSYNEQFF. The CDR3 nucleotides read TGCAGCGTTGAAGTCGTCCGCTCCTCCTACAATGAGCAGTTCTTC.

The V gene is TRBV6-2 or TRBV6-3, the J gene TRBJ1-1; possible D gene TRBD1, 5 bases. Trimming left V 5 bases short and J 1 base short, with 14 bases between. The CDR3 totals 15 residues. Germline CDR1 MNHEY, CDR2 SVGEGT. The CDR3 loop is CASSPDSYRNTEAFF. CDR3 nucleotide sequence: TGTGCCAGCAGTCCTGACAGTTATCGGAACACTGAAGCTTTCTTT.

This clonotype was observed many times. V is TRBV20-1 and J is TRBJ2-5; D gene unclear. From germline, CDR1 is DFQATT and CDR2 SNEGSKA (reference sequence). The V and J ends lost 7 bases and 1 base respectively, with 7 bases between them. The CDR3 covers 11 residues. CDR3 sequence reads: CSGAGQETQYF. The CDR3, as DNA: TGCAGTGGAGCAGGCCAAGAGACCCAGTACTTC.

This clonotype showed up just a few times. The V call is TRBV20-1, the J call TRBJ1-4; no clear D. CDR1 and CDR2 from the germline V gene are DFQATT and SNEGSKA (reference sequence). The CDR3 has 8 amino acids. Trimming removed 6 bases from V and 8 bases from J, with 1 base in between. CDR3 residues: CSAEKLFF. The CDR3 DNA is TGCAGTGCCGAAAAACTGTTTTTT.

This clonotype was counted only a few times. The J gene is TRBJ2-5, the V gene TRBV10-3; D remains ambiguous. The germline gives CDR1 ENHRY, CDR2 SYGVKD. Trimming took 3 bases from V and 1 from J, leaving 9 bases between them. The CDR3 extends over 14 amino acids. As DNA, the CDR3 is TGTGCCATCAGTGACGACGGAGTCCAAGAGACCCAGTACTTC. As protein: CAISDDGVQETQYF.

V usage is TRBV29-1 and J usage is TRBJ2-1; 7 bases are a match to TRBD1. Per germline, CDR1 SQVTM and CDR2 ANQGSEA. The CDR3 runs to 16 residues. The J segment lost 0 bases and the V segment lost 6 bases, leaving 11 bases of the junction unmatched. CDR3 in amino acids: CSVGDLQGTSYNEQFF. DNA of the CDR3: TGCAGCGTGGGGGACCTACAGGGGACCTCCTACAATGAGCAGTTCTTC.

This clonotype came up many times. V gene TRBV6-2 or TRBV6-3 combines with J gene TRBJ1-1; 7 bases line up with TRBD1. Germline assignment: CDR1 MNHEY and CDR2 SVGEGT. Trimming removed 7 bases from V and 3 bases from J; junction bases left unmatched: 11. This CDR3 has 15 amino acids. The chain's CDR3 is CASTQGQIYYTEAFF. The CDR3 DNA reads as TGTGCCAGCACTCAGGGACAGATCTATTACACTGAAGCTTTCTTT.

A few counts support this clonotype. The genes are TRBV2 and TRBJ2-1; no reliable D call. V dropped 4 bases and J dropped 13 bases, with 11 bases sitting between them. This CDR3 spans 11 amino acids. CDR1 and CDR2 (germline): SNHLY, FYNNEI. The CDR3 sequence: CASSVVRDQFF. The DNA of the CDR3 is TGTGCCAGCAGTGTTGTGAGAGATCAGTTCTTC.

The chain employs TRBV3-1 and TRBJ2-1; 14 nucleotides align to TRBD2. CDR3 length: 20 amino acids. Germline lookup yields CDR1 LGHDT and CDR2 YNNKEL (reference sequence). V lost 4 bases, J lost 3 bases, and 14 bases stayed unmatched. CDR3 DNA: TGTGCCAGCAGCCCCCGGACCGGGACTAGCGGGGGCCGCATCTACAATGAGCAGTTCTTC. Its protein product is CASSPRTGTSGGRIYNEQFF.

Ten or more counts support this clonotype. The rearrangement joins TRBV28 to TRBJ1-1; the match to TRBD1 covers 9 bases. Germline V gene lookup returns CDR1 MDHEN and CDR2 SYDVKM. The CDR3 has 15 amino acids. The J segment lost 1 base and the V segment lost 6 bases, leaving 6 bases of the junction unmatched. The CDR3 DNA is TGTGCCAGCAGACTGACAGGGGGACCGAACACTGAAGCTTTCTTT. Encoded protein: CASRLTGGPNTEAFF.

This clonotype was detected a few times. A much larger clone sits a single nucleotide away, making a read error possible. The chain uses TRBV27 and TRBJ2-7; the D gene is possibly TRBD2 (6 bases). CDR3 length: 11 amino acids. Germline V lookup: CDR1 MNHEY, CDR2 SMNVEV (reference sequence). V was trimmed by 6 bases and J by 5 bases, leaving 8 bases between them. CDR3 sequence (DNA): TGTGCCAGCAGCTGGGGGGACGAGCAGTACTTC. As protein: CASSWGDEQYF.

This clonotype has just a few counts. The chain carries TRBV5-4 and TRBJ2-7, with TRBD1 as a possible D gene (6 bases). Germline loops: CDR1 SGHNT, CDR2 YYREEE (reference sequence). V lost 4 bases, J lost 3 bases, and 14 bases lay in between. The length of the CDR3 is 14 residues. The DNA for the CDR3 is TGTGCCAGCAGCACGACAGGACTTCACTACGAGCAGTACTTC. Encoded protein: CASSTTGLHYEQYF.

This clonotype was picked up a small number of times. J is TRBJ2-3 and V is TRBV7-9, with TRBD2 matching over 9 bases. Germline lookup yields CDR1 SEHNR and CDR2 FQNEAQ (reference sequence). The CDR3 spans 14 residues. The ends lost 3 bases at V and 4 bases at J; junction bases unmatched: 2. The CDR3 loop is CASSFAGGADTQYF. DNA of the CDR3: TGTGCCAGCAGCTTTGCGGGAGGGGCAGATACGCAGTATTTT.

The chain combines TRBV2 with TRBJ2-4; 13 bases match TRBD2. CDR3 length equals 18 residues. From germline, CDR1 is SNHLY and CDR2 FYNNEI. V trimming: 6 bases; J trimming: 1 base; junction bases outside the gene matches: 9. The CDR3 nucleotides are TGTGCCAGCAGAACGGGACTAGCGGGAATGAGGGCCAAAAACATTCAGTACTTC. Its protein product is CASRTGLAGMRAKNIQYF.

This clonotype was counted between two and nine times. The chain couples TRBV12-3 or TRBV12-4 to TRBJ1-1; possibly TRBD1 for D (5 bases). V was clipped by 5 bases and J by 5 bases, with 18 bases between them. The CDR3 length is 15 residues. The CDR3 sequence: CASSPGQGLGTEAFF. The DNA of the CDR3 is TGTGCCAGCAGTCCTGGGCAGGGCTTAGGGACTGAAGCTTTCTTT.